The next 7 T cell receptor beta chains were all read from a single sample in a study of blood T cell repertoires in COVID-19. The table came from immunoSEQ multiplex PCR; TCRdb's copy has only in-frame clones and leaves some out. The sample comprises fewer than 500,000 clones, 86% of which are singletons, and about 1.5% rests with the top ten. Sequencing was carried out using peripheral blood. These receptor sequences come from a woman aged 25 to 39 with active or convalescent COVID-19.

This chain connects TRBV2 to TRBJ1-1; 9 positions agree with TRBD1. The V gene end was trimmed by 5 bases and the J gene end by 1 base; junction bases not matched to a gene: 8. The CDR3 sequence is 16 residues long. Germline CDR1 is SNHLY and CDR2 is FYNNEI. CDR3 sequence (DNA): TGTGCCAGCAGTCAAGACAGGGGGGCAGGGAACACTGAAGCTTTCTTT. It encodes CASSQDRGAGNTEAFF.

This chain uses TRBV10-3 with TRBJ2-7, with 8 bases matching TRBD1. The CDR3 contains 12 residues. In germline, CDR1 is ENHRY, CDR2 SYGVKD. Germline trimming cut 6 bases from V and 4 bases from J; bases unmatched to any gene: 2. The CDR3 nucleotides read TGTGCCATCAGCGGACAGGGATACGAGCAGTACTTC. Amino acid sequence: CAISGQGYEQYF.

The V call is TRBV6-5, the J call TRBJ2-5, with 9 bases aligning to TRBD2. Unmatched junction bases numbered 7, after V lost 0 bases and J lost 5 bases. The CDR3 sequence is 16 residues long. The V gene's germline CDR1 is MNHEY and CDR2 SVGAGI. CDR3: CASSYSGGGAGETQYF. The CDR3 DNA follows: TGTGCCAGCAGTTACTCGGGCGGGGGGGCCGGGGAGACCCAGTACTTC.

The chain combines TRBV4-1 with TRBJ1-2, with no clear D. The CDR3 length is 12 residues. Trimming cost V 3 bases and J 2 bases, with 4 bases left between them. Germline V gene sequence: CDR1 MGHRA, CDR2 YSYEKL. The CDR3 loop is CASSHSNYGYTF. In nucleotides, the CDR3 is TGCGCCAGCAGCCATTCAAACTATGGCTACACCTTC.

J is TRBJ1-2 and V is TRBV5-6; D ambiguous. V lost 0 bases to trimming and J lost 3 bases, with 9 bases between them. This CDR3 is 14 amino acids long. Per the germline V gene, CDR1 is SGHDT and CDR2 is YYEEEE. The chain's CDR3 is CASSLVAADYGYTF. The DNA for the CDR3 is TGTGCCAGCAGCTTGGTCGCGGCAGACTATGGCTACACCTTC. The entire variable domain, with the rest obtained from reference TRBV5-6 and TRBJ1-2, is as follows: DAGVTQSPTHLIKTRGQQVTLRCSPKSGHDTVSWYQQALGQGPQFIFQYYEEEERQRGNFPDRFSGHQFPNYSSELNVNALLLGDSALYLCASSLVAADYGYTFGSGTRLTVV.

V usage is TRBV7-8 and J usage is TRBJ2-1, with 9 bases that match TRBD1. There are 15 residues in the CDR3. CDR1 and CDR2 from the germline V gene are SGHVS and FQNEAQ. V shed 0 bases and J 7 bases; nucleotides not matched to a gene: 4. Here the CDR3 DNA reads TGTGCCAGCAGCTTAGCGGGGACAGGGATTAATGAGCAGTTCTTC. It translates to CASSLAGTGINEQFF.

This sequence joins TRBV6-4 and TRBJ1-5; no clear D. Germline assignment: CDR1 MRHNA and CDR2 SNTAGT. The CDR3 totals 14 residues. Trimming removed 9 bases from V and 2 bases from J, with 14 bases in between. The CDR3 DNA is TGTGCCAGACCCCCCATGGAGGGCAATCAGCCCCAGCATTTT. Its translation: CARPPMEGNQPQHF.